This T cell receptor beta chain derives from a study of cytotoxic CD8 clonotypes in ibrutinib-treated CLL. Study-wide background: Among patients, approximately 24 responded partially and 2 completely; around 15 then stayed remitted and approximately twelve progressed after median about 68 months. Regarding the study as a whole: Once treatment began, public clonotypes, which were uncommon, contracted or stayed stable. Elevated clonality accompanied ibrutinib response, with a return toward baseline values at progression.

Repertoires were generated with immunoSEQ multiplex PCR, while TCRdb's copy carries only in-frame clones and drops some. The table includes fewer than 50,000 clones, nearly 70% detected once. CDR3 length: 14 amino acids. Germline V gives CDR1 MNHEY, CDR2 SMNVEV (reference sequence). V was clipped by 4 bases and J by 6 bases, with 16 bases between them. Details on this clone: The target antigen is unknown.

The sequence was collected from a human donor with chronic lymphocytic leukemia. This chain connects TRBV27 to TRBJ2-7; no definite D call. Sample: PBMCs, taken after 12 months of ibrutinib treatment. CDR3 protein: CASSSPGRHREQYF. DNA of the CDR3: TGTGCCAGCAGTTCCCCGGGCCGCCACCGCGAGCAGTACTTC.